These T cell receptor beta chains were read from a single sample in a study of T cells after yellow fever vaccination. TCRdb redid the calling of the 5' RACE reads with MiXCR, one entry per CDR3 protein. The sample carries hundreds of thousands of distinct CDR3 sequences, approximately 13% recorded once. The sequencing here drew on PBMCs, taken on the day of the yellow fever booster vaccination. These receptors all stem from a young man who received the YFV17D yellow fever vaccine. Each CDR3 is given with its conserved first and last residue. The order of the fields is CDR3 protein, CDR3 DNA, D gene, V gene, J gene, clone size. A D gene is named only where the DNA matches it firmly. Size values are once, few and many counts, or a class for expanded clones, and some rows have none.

CDR3 protein: CSVEVTRGEQFF
CDR3 DNA: TGCAGCGTTGAAGTCACGAGAGGTGAGCAGTTCTTC
D gene: .
V gene: TRBV29-1
J gene: TRBJ2-1
clone size: .

CDR3 protein: CATSDFERPLTETQYF
CDR3 DNA: TGTGCCACCAGTGATTTCGAAAGACCTCTGACGGAGACCCAGTACTTC
D gene: .
V gene: TRBV24-1
J gene: TRBJ2-5
clone size: .

CDR3 protein: CSAIPGGDQYF
CDR3 DNA: TGCAGTGCTATCCCCGGGGGGGACCAGTACTTC
D gene: TRBD2
V gene: TRBV20-1
J gene: TRBJ2-5
clone size: .

CDR3 protein: CSVLRWEAKNIQYF
CDR3 DNA: TGCAGTGTCCTTAGATGGGAGGCCAAAAACATTCAGTACTTC
D gene: .
V gene: TRBV20-1
J gene: TRBJ2-4
clone size: .

CDR3 protein: CASSQATLGDGGEQYF
CDR3 DNA: TGCGCCAGCAGCCAAGCCACGTTAGGGGACGGTGGCGAGCAGTACTTC
D gene: .
V gene: TRBV4-3
J gene: TRBJ2-7
clone size: many

CDR3 protein: CATGTSGINEQFF
CDR3 DNA: TGTGCCACCGGGACTAGCGGGATCAATGAGCAGTTCTTC
D gene: TRBD2
V gene: TRBV2
J gene: TRBJ2-1
clone size: .

CDR3 protein: CASSPRPMGVNTEAFF
CDR3 DNA: TGTGCCAGCAGTCCTCGTCCAATGGGGGTGAACACTGAAGCTTTCTTT
D gene: .
V gene: TRBV7-2
J gene: TRBJ1-1
clone size: .

CDR3 protein: CASSDSPTIEETQYF
CDR3 DNA: TGCGCCAGCAGCGATTCTCCGACTATTGAAGAGACCCAGTACTTC
D gene: .
V gene: TRBV4-1
J gene: TRBJ2-5
clone size: .

CDR3 protein: CASSLQGRGQPQHF
CDR3 DNA: TGTGCCAGCAGCTTACAGGGAAGAGGGCAGCCCCAGCATTTT
D gene: .
V gene: TRBV7-9
J gene: TRBJ1-5
clone size: .

CDR3 protein: CASSHPNRVEQFF
CDR3 DNA: TGTGCCAGCAGCCATCCCAATAGGGTTGAGCAGTTCTTC
D gene: .
V gene: TRBV12-3/TRBV12-4
J gene: TRBJ2-1
clone size: .